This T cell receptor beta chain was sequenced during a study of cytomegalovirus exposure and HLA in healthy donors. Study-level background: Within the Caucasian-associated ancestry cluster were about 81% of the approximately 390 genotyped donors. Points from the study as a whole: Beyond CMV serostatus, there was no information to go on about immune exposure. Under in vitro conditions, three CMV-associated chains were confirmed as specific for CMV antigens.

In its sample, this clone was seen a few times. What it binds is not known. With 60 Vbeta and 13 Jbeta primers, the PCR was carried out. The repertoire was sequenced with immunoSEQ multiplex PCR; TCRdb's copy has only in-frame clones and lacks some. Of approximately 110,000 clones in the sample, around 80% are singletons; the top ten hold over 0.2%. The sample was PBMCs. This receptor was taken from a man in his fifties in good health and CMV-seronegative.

The CDR3 reads CAWSTVSGNTIYF. In DNA form, the CDR3 reads TGTGCCTGGAGTACAGTCTCTGGAAACACCATATATTTT. The chain employs TRBV30 and TRBJ1-3; D remains ambiguous. The CDR3 spans 13 residues. The V end lost 2 bases, the J end lost 0 bases, and 5 bases lay between the germline ends. Germline V gives CDR1 GTSNPN, CDR2 SVGIG (reference sequence).